The clone carrying this T cell receptor beta chain appeared a single time. Germline V lookup: CDR1 MNHEY, CDR2 SVGAGI. The CDR3 length is 16 residues. The junction had 3 bases not matched to a gene; V was cut back by 2 bases and J by 2 bases. Sequenced by immunoSEQ multiplex PCR; TCRdb stores in-frame clones only, minus some. Of 100,000 or so clones in the sample, around 84% were seen once. This entry is derived from a study of blood T cell repertoires in COVID-19. Sequencing input: peripheral blood. The chain joins TRBV6-5 to TRBJ2-7, with 13 bases fitting TRBD2. The TCR was taken from a woman aged 80 or over with acute or convalescent COVID-19. CDR3 amino acids: CASSYHTSGRAYEQYF. DNA for the CDR3: TGTGCCAGCAGTTACCACACTAGCGGGAGGGCCTACGAGCAGTACTTC.